These T cell receptor beta chains were read from a single sample in a study of cytomegalovirus exposure and HLA in healthy donors. Method: immunoSEQ multiplex PCR; TCRdb's copy keeps in-frame clones and lacks some. The profile shows about 82,000 clones, more than 60% of them singletons. Sequencing input: PBMCs. The receptors derive from a human donor in good health. Each CDR3 is given with its conserved first and last residue. The order of the fields is V gene, clone size, CDR3 protein. Size is omitted from some rows. Given values are once, few, many or a class for expanded clones.

v_call: TRBV4-3
clone_size: NA
cdr3_aa: CASSQEWTGREAFF

v_call: TRBV2
clone_size: NA
cdr3_aa: CASSTGGQVGNQPQHF

v_call: TRBV6-4
clone_size: NA
cdr3_aa: CASSEGGGASNEQFF

v_call: TRBV29-1
clone_size: NA
cdr3_aa: CSVAHGRGNTIYF

v_call: TRBV10-3
clone_size: NA
cdr3_aa: CATRLDQETQYF

v_call: TRBV18
clone_size: NA
cdr3_aa: CASSPPGLAGGTDTQYF

v_call: TRBV12-5
clone_size: few
cdr3_aa: CASGPRQGDEQFF

v_call: TRBV2
clone_size: few
cdr3_aa: CASTSTVVHGYTF

v_call: TRBV6-5
clone_size: NA
cdr3_aa: CASSPRSNIQYF

v_call: TRBV5-8
clone_size: NA
cdr3_aa: CASSLRTGRNEKLFF

v_call: TRBV18
clone_size: NA
cdr3_aa: CASSPRTGGLDTEAFF

v_call: TRBV7-7
clone_size: NA
cdr3_aa: CASSLTGDTEAFF

v_call: TRBV7-8
clone_size: NA
cdr3_aa: CASSPRDTSYNEQFF

v_call: TRBV18
clone_size: NA
cdr3_aa: CASSPRREHFNSPLHF

v_call: TRBV6-4
clone_size: NA
cdr3_aa: CASRRESNTGELFF

v_call: TRBV6-6
clone_size: once
cdr3_aa: CASSLGVWPTEAFF

v_call: TRBV27
clone_size: NA
cdr3_aa: CASSLSGTGKETQYF

v_call: TRBV5-8
clone_size: NA
cdr3_aa: CASSFQGIEQFF

v_call: TRBV5-6
clone_size: NA
cdr3_aa: CASSRDSAVAEAFF

v_call: TRBV4-3
clone_size: NA
cdr3_aa: CASSRLADNEQFF

v_call: TRBV6-6
clone_size: NA
cdr3_aa: CASSFETRMKTQYF

v_call: TRBV7-2
clone_size: NA
cdr3_aa: CASSQAYNEQFF

v_call: TRBV2
clone_size: NA
cdr3_aa: CASSAVGGGLFF

v_call: TRBV27
clone_size: NA
cdr3_aa: CASSRTGAPYYGYTF

v_call: TRBV7-9
clone_size: few
cdr3_aa: CASSLFGQGGNTEAFF

v_call: TRBV18
clone_size: NA
cdr3_aa: CASSQGTENQPQHF

v_call: TRBV30
clone_size: NA
cdr3_aa: CAWGGTSGGARQFF

v_call: TRBV7-8
clone_size: few
cdr3_aa: CASERLSSYEQYF

v_call: TRBV15
clone_size: NA
cdr3_aa: CATSRDRGTNEKLFF

v_call: TRBV11-2
clone_size: few
cdr3_aa: CASSQGTSGDTQYF

v_call: TRBV27
clone_size: NA
cdr3_aa: CASRGQAPQFTLHF

v_call: TRBV18
clone_size: NA
cdr3_aa: CASSPPRTNYGYTF

v_call: TRBV6-4
clone_size: NA
cdr3_aa: CASSETGGPDTQYF

v_call: TRBV11-2
clone_size: NA
cdr3_aa: CASSSDGQSSGSYEQYF

v_call: TRBV6-5
clone_size: NA
cdr3_aa: CASTLLGADSPLHF

v_call: TRBV2
clone_size: NA
cdr3_aa: CASAGTGGTYEQYF

v_call: TRBV6-5
clone_size: NA
cdr3_aa: CASSYSFRTNTGELFF

v_call: TRBV7-9
clone_size: NA
cdr3_aa: CASRTRVNTGELFF

v_call: TRBV6-5
clone_size: NA
cdr3_aa: CASSYYRGSPLHF

v_call: TRBV2
clone_size: NA
cdr3_aa: CASSGQGTEAFF

v_call: TRBV5-6
clone_size: few
cdr3_aa: CASSLFQGTNEKLFF

v_call: TRBV29-1
clone_size: NA
cdr3_aa: CSVQPSGGAYNEQFF

v_call: TRBV4-2
clone_size: NA
cdr3_aa: CASSQVTGWNQPQHF

v_call: TRBV13
clone_size: once
cdr3_aa: CASSLEGGEAFF

v_call: TRBV6-5
clone_size: few
cdr3_aa: CASSYQGHQPQNF

v_call: TRBV5-4
clone_size: few
cdr3_aa: CASSSFGRGGREQYF

v_call: TRBV4-1
clone_size: few
cdr3_aa: CASSQVTGSVSNTEAFF

v_call: TRBV6-1
clone_size: NA
cdr3_aa: CASSGQGVRAGYNEQFF

v_call: TRBV13
clone_size: NA
cdr3_aa: CASSLEWGGTEAFF

v_call: TRBV9
clone_size: NA
cdr3_aa: CASSHHGTRKTQYF

v_call: TRBV23-1
clone_size: NA
cdr3_aa: CASSQSWATTKDNLAKNIQYF

v_call: TRBV5-1
clone_size: NA
cdr3_aa: CASSLAGGDTQYF

v_call: TRBV28
clone_size: NA
cdr3_aa: CASSLYRGLYEQYF